Listed below are T cell receptor beta chains from one sample, sequenced in a study of T cell responses to AZD1222 COVID-19 vaccine. Some clones are missing from TCRdb's copy, which holds only in-frame ones; the method was immunoSEQ multiplex PCR. This sample carries roughly 150,000 clones, about 91% of them seen once, and the ten largest clones take roughly 2.2%. Source: peripheral blood, taken on day 0 of AZD1222 vaccination. These receptors were collected from an adult in good health. Each CDR3 is given with its conserved first and last residue. Each record gives: J gene, V gene, D gene, clone size, CDR3 protein, CDR3 DNA. D genes are given only for firm matches. Clone size is shown for a subset of rows, as once, few, many or a class of expanded clone.

J: TRBJ2-7; V: TRBV6-5; D: TRBD2; size: NA; CDR3: CASRGRELYEQYF; DNA: TGTGCCAGCAGGGGGCGGGAGCTCTACGAGCAGTACTTC
J: TRBJ1-3; V: TRBV7-2; D: TRBD1; size: NA; CDR3: CASSPRTGGGNTIYF; DNA: TGTGCCAGCAGCCCGAGGACAGGGGGTGGAAACACCATATATTTT
J: TRBJ1-1; V: TRBV5-1; D: NA; size: NA; CDR3: CASSSQMGGLGGNTEAFF; DNA: TGCGCCAGCAGCTCTCAGATGGGGGGACTCGGCGGAAACACTGAAGCTTTCTTT
J: TRBJ2-7; V: TRBV5-1; D: NA; size: NA; CDR3: CASSLGDPQVGQYF; DNA: TGCGCCAGCAGCTTGGGGGACCCACAGGTGGGGCAGTACTTC
J: TRBJ1-2; V: TRBV5-8; D: NA; size: NA; CDR3: CASSPDSHGYTF; DNA: TGTGCCAGCAGCCCGGACAGTCATGGCTACACCTTC
J: TRBJ2-1; V: TRBV6-6; D: NA; size: NA; CDR3: CASSPPQAEELPEQFF; DNA: TGTGCCAGCAGCCCCCCTCAAGCGGAAGAGCTCCCTGAGCAGTTCTTC
J: TRBJ1-1; V: TRBV20-1; D: NA; size: NA; CDR3: CSAPGNTEAFF; DNA: TGCAGTGCGCCGGGGAACACTGAAGCTTTCTTT
J: TRBJ1-5; V: TRBV28; D: NA; size: NA; CDR3: CASRKSGAQYQPQHF; DNA: TGTGCCAGCAGAAAGTCCGGGGCCCAATATCAGCCCCAGCATTTT
J: TRBJ2-3; V: TRBV11-2; D: NA; size: NA; CDR3: CASSLVGGDNTDTQYF; DNA: TGTGCCAGCAGCTTAGTAGGGGGGGATAACACAGATACGCAGTATTTT
J: TRBJ1-3; V: TRBV7-9; D: NA; size: NA; CDR3: CASPSGDRANTIYF; DNA: TGTGCCAGCCCCTCCGGGGATAGAGCCAACACCATATATTTT
J: TRBJ1-2; V: TRBV9; D: NA; size: NA; CDR3: CASSVESGAHGYTF; DNA: TGTGCCAGCAGCGTAGAATCGGGGGCCCATGGCTACACCTTC
J: TRBJ1-5; V: TRBV7-9; D: NA; size: NA; CDR3: CASSLGQLNQPQHF; DNA: TGTGCCAGCAGCTTAGGGCAGCTAAATCAGCCCCAGCATTTT
J: TRBJ1-2; V: TRBV2; D: NA; size: NA; CDR3: CASSAYRASYTF; DNA: TGTGCCAGCAGTGCATACAGGGCGAGCTACACCTTC
J: TRBJ1-6; V: TRBV5-1; D: TRBD1; size: NA; CDR3: CASSHERTGVRGNSPLHF; DNA: TGCGCCAGCAGCCACGAGAGGACAGGGGTTCGGGGTAATTCACCCCTCCACTTT
J: TRBJ1-2; V: TRBV15; D: TRBD1; size: NA; CDR3: CATSRETGGFYGYTF; DNA: TGTGCCACCAGCAGAGAGACAGGGGGCTTCTATGGCTACACCTTC
J: TRBJ2-5; V: TRBV24-1; D: TRBD2; size: NA; CDR3: CATSEFGTSGRVQETQYF; DNA: TGTGCCACCAGTGAATTTGGGACTAGCGGGAGGGTCCAAGAGACCCAGTACTTC
J: TRBJ1-5; V: TRBV28; D: NA; size: NA; CDR3: CASRGGSNQPQHF; DNA: TGTGCCAGCAGGGGGGGCAGCAATCAGCCCCAGCATTTT
J: TRBJ1-5; V: TRBV5-8; D: TRBD1; size: once; CDR3: CASSAGQGVGQPQHF; DNA: TGTGCCAGCAGCGCCGGACAGGGGGTTGGTCAGCCCCAGCATTTT
J: TRBJ2-7; V: TRBV11-2; D: TRBD2; size: NA; CDR3: CASSFPRLAGSYEQYF; DNA: TGTGCCAGCAGCTTCCCCCGACTAGCGGGGTCCTACGAGCAGTACTTC
J: TRBJ1-1; V: TRBV23-1; D: NA; size: NA; CDR3: CASSQVDGYTEAFF; DNA: TGCGCCAGCAGTCAAGTTGACGGATACACTGAAGCTTTCTTT
J: TRBJ1-2; V: TRBV5-5; D: NA; size: NA; CDR3: CASSRSLRDGYTF; DNA: TGTGCCAGCAGCAGATCACTGAGGGATGGCTACACCTTC
J: TRBJ2-1; V: TRBV28; D: NA; size: NA; CDR3: CASSLLQVAEQFF; DNA: TGTGCCAGCAGTTTACTACAGGTAGCTGAGCAGTTCTTC
J: TRBJ2-3; V: TRBV5-4; D: NA; size: NA; CDR3: CASSTGSRLTDTQYF; DNA: TGTGCCAGCAGCACAGGGTCCCGACTCACAGATACGCAGTATTTT
J: TRBJ1-5; V: TRBV6-5; D: TRBD1; size: NA; CDR3: CASTPSGTGVQPQHF; DNA: TGTGCCAGCACTCCTTCCGGGACAGGGGTTCAGCCCCAGCATTTT
J: TRBJ1-6; V: TRBV6-5; D: NA; size: NA; CDR3: CASSRSEQGGSPLHF; DNA: TGTGCCAGCAGCCGCTCCGAACAGGGAGGTTCACCCCTCCACTTT
J: TRBJ2-7; V: TRBV6-5; D: NA; size: NA; CDR3: CASSYQDSSSPYEQYF; DNA: TGTGCCAGCAGTTACCAAGATAGTTCCTCCCCCTACGAGCAGTACTTC
J: TRBJ1-2; V: TRBV27; D: NA; size: NA; CDR3: CASRQCGYTF; DNA: TGTGCCAGCCGGCAATGCGGCTACACCTTC
J: TRBJ1-6; V: TRBV9; D: TRBD1; size: NA; CDR3: CASSVFPGDRGNSPLHF; DNA: TGTGCCAGCAGCGTCTTTCCGGGGGACAGGGGGAATTCACCCCTCCACTTT
J: TRBJ2-2; V: TRBV15; D: NA; size: NA; CDR3: CATSSLSQGGTGELFF; DNA: TGTGCCACCAGCAGTTTGAGTCAGGGTGGGACCGGGGAGCTGTTTTTT
J: TRBJ2-7; V: TRBV5-1; D: NA; size: once; CDR3: CASSLDRTYEQYF; DNA: TGCGCCAGCAGCTTGGACAGGACCTACGAGCAGTACTTC
J: TRBJ1-1; V: TRBV7-6; D: NA; size: NA; CDR3: CASSLAPASPGQNTEAFF; DNA: TGTGCCAGCAGCTTAGCACCCGCGTCCCCCGGTCAGAACACTGAAGCTTTCTTT
J: TRBJ2-3; V: TRBV5-4; D: TRBD2; size: NA; CDR3: CASSLERGARDTQYF; DNA: TGTGCCAGCAGCTTGGAGCGGGGGGCCCGGGATACGCAGTATTTT
J: TRBJ1-2; V: TRBV5-6; D: NA; size: NA; CDR3: CASSLGVRSYTF; DNA: TGTGCCAGCAGCTTGGGGGTTAGGAGCTACACCTTC
J: TRBJ1-1; V: TRBV3-1/TRBV3-2; D: NA; size: NA; CDR3: CASSQEMGSTEAFF; DNA: TGTGCCAGCAGCCAAGAAATGGGGAGCACTGAAGCTTTCTTT
J: TRBJ2-1; V: TRBV20-1; D: NA; size: NA; CDR3: CSASSGPSYNEQFF; DNA: TGCAGTGCTAGTTCGGGGCCCTCCTACAATGAGCAGTTCTTC
J: TRBJ2-2; V: TRBV3-1/TRBV3-2; D: TRBD2; size: once; CDR3: CASSPPSGRANTGELFF; DNA: TGTGCCAGCAGCCCCCCTAGCGGGAGGGCTAACACCGGGGAGCTGTTTTTT
J: TRBJ1-1; V: TRBV6-6; D: TRBD1; size: once; CDR3: CASSRTSLQGHQLNTEAFF; DNA: TGTGCCAGCAGTCGAACCTCCCTACAGGGGCACCAGCTGAACACTGAAGCTTTCTTT
J: TRBJ2-2; V: TRBV6-5; D: NA; size: NA; CDR3: CASLAGRLAGELFF; DNA: TGTGCCAGCCTAGCAGGGAGGTTGGCCGGGGAGCTGTTTTTT
J: TRBJ2-1; V: TRBV9; D: TRBD2; size: NA; CDR3: CASSATLAGAGSYNEQFF; DNA: TGTGCCAGCAGCGCCACCCTAGCGGGGGCCGGCTCCTACAATGAGCAGTTCTTC
J: TRBJ2-6; V: TRBV5-6; D: NA; size: NA; CDR3: CASSSLGGDSGANVLTF; DNA: TGTGCCAGCAGCTCATTGGGGGGTGACTCTGGGGCCAACGTCCTGACTTTC
J: TRBJ1-2; V: TRBV9; D: TRBD1; size: NA; CDR3: CASSSRQGRGGYTF; DNA: TGTGCCAGCAGCTCCAGACAGGGCAGAGGGGGCTACACCTTC
J: TRBJ2-7; V: TRBV13; D: TRBD2; size: NA; CDR3: CASRDTSDSYEQYF; DNA: TGTGCCAGCAGGGATACTAGCGACTCCTACGAGCAGTACTTC
J: TRBJ2-1; V: TRBV19; D: NA; size: NA; CDR3: CSSLRGQFF; DNA: TGTTCCTCCCTGCGTGGGCAGTTCTTC
J: TRBJ1-1; V: TRBV14; D: NA; size: NA; CDR3: CASSEIGTEAFF; DNA: TGTGCCAGCAGCGAAATAGGGACTGAAGCTTTCTTT
J: TRBJ1-2; V: TRBV6-5; D: NA; size: NA; CDR3: CASSYVRGNGYTF; DNA: TGTGCCAGCAGTTACGTGCGAGGCAATGGCTACACCTTC
J: TRBJ1-5; V: TRBV14; D: TRBD1; size: NA; CDR3: CASSLTGDSNQPQHF; DNA: TGTGCCAGCAGCTTGACAGGGGATAGCAATCAGCCCCAGCATTTT
J: TRBJ1-5; V: TRBV28; D: TRBD1; size: NA; CDR3: CASTPTGGGQPQHF; DNA: TGTGCCAGCACCCCGACAGGGGGTGGCCAGCCCCAGCATTTT
J: TRBJ2-7; V: TRBV11-3; D: NA; size: NA; CDR3: CASSPSGPRPYEQYF; DNA: TGTGCCAGCAGCCCCTCCGGGCCCCGTCCCTACGAGCAGTACTTC